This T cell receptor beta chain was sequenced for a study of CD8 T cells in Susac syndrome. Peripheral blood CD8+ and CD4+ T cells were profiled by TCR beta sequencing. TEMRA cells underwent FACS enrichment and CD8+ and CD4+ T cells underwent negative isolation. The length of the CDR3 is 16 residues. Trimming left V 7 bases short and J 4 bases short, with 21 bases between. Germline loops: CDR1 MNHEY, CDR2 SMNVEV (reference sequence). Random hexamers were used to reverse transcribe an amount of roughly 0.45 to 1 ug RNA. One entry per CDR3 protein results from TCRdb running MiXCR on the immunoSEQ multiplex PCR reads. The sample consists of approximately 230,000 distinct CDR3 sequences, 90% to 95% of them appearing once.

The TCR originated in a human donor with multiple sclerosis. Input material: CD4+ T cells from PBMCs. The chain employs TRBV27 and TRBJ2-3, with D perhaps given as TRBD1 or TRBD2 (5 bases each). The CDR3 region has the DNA TGTGCCAGCATCCCGAGGGCGGCAGGGTTTTCAGATACGCAGTATTTT. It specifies CASIPRAAGFSDTQYF.